Shown below are 18 T cell receptor beta chains from a single sample sequenced in a study of OX40 agonist ivuxolimab in advanced cancers. TCRdb's table, derived via immunoSEQ multiplex PCR, lists solely in-frame clones and lacks some. Counted here are 55,000 to 65,000 clones, 87% occurring once; the ten biggest clones make up 0.35%. The sequencing used CD4+ or CD8+ T cells sorted from blood, collected in a trial of the OX40 agonist ivuxolimab. Source of these receptors: an adult with an advanced solid tumor such as melanoma, head and neck, liver or kidney cancer.

J is TRBJ2-4 and V is TRBV25-1; D could derive from TRBD1 or TRBD2 (5 bases each). Germline assignment: CDR1 MGHDK and CDR2 SYGVNS. This CDR3 region has 15 residues. Trimming removed 4 bases from V and 0 bases from J, with 10 bases in between. The CDR3: CASSVEGTAKNIQYF. DNA of the CDR3: TGTGCCAGCAGTGTTGAGGGGACAGCCAAAAACATTCAGTACTTC.

CDR3 loop: CASSPVRGVNTEAFF. DNA of the CDR3: TGTGCCAGCAGTCCAGTTAGGGGAGTGAACACTGAAGCTTTCTTT. The chain recombines TRBV28 with TRBJ1-1, with TRBD1 as a possible D gene (5 bases). CDR3 size: 15 residues. Germline values: CDR1 MDHEN, CDR2 SYDVKM. V gave up 5 bases and J gave up 0 bases, with 13 bases separating them.

This clone was picked up a small number of times. The CDR3 DNA follows: TGTGCCAGCAGCGCCGGGACAGGGGGACACGAGCAGTACTTC. Translating it yields CASSAGTGGHEQYF. V gene TRBV9 combines with J gene TRBJ2-7; 11 positions agree with TRBD1. From germline, CDR1 is SGDLS and CDR2 YYNGEE. The CDR3 extends over 14 amino acids. The J segment lost 5 bases and the V segment lost 3 bases, leaving 4 bases of the junction unmatched.

V and J are TRBV7-2 and TRBJ2-7, with TRBD1 identical over 11 bases. CDR1 SGHTA and CDR2 FQGNSA come from the germline V gene. The CDR3 consists of 14 residues. The ends lost 4 bases at V and 3 bases at J; junction bases unmatched: 2. CDR3 DNA: TGTGCCAGCAGCTCCGGGACAGGGGGCTACGAGCAGTACTTC. Amino acid sequence: CASSSGTGGYEQYF.

This sequence joins TRBV18 and TRBJ1-5, with D possibly TRBD1 on 5 matching bases. V shed 3 bases and J shed 4 bases, with 7 bases lying between them. The CDR3 sequence is 13 residues long. Germline V gene data show CDR1 as KGHSH and CDR2 as LQKENI. CDR3 sequence reads: CASSPGGNQPQHF. The DNA for the CDR3 is TGTGCCAGCTCACCTGGGGGGAATCAGCCCCAGCATTTT.

This clone was seen more than once but under ten times. The chain is built from TRBV11-3 and TRBJ1-1; perhaps TRBD1 as D (5 bases). In germline, CDR1 is SGHNT, CDR2 YENEEA. This CDR3 contains 19 residues. V gave up 4 bases and J gave up 1 base, with 25 bases separating them. The CDR3 DNA reads as TGTGCCAGCAGCTCCCCTTCGCTGGGGGGGGGATGCAGGAACACTGAAGCTTTCTTT. Amino acid sequence: CASSSPSLGGGCRNTEAFF.

This chain links TRBV11-2 with TRBJ2-1, with unresolved D. This CDR3 comprises 14 residues. The V gene lost 1 base and the J gene lost 3 bases, with 7 bases spanning the gap. Germline V CDR1 and CDR2: SGHAT, FQNNGV. CDR3 region: CASSLGQNYNEQFF. CDR3 DNA sequence: TGTGCCAGCAGCTTAGGGCAGAACTACAATGAGCAGTTCTTC.

As concerns this clone: Its ends do not fully match the called genes, so a read error is possible. The genes are TRBV19 and TRBJ2-5; D might be TRBD2 (6 bases). Germline CDR1 and CDR2: LNHDA and SQIVND (reference sequence). This CDR3 has 13 amino acids. CDR3 in DNA: TGTGCCAGCAGTACGGGACTGCAAGAGACCCAGTACTTC. Its protein is CASSTGLQETQYF.

The chain employs TRBV25-1 and TRBJ1-2; D not resolved. V gave up 5 bases and J gave up 5 bases, with 12 bases separating them. Germline V gene data show CDR1 as MGHDK and CDR2 as SYGVNS. The CDR3 has 13 residues. CDR3 sequence reads: CASSNTPYYGYTF. CDR3 nucleotide sequence: TGTGCCAGCAGTAACACCCCTTATTATGGCTACACCTTC.

In regard to this clone: Other DNA sequences in this specimen translate into the identical CDR3. V is TRBV19 and J is TRBJ1-3; 10 positions agree with TRBD1. Germline CDR1 and CDR2: LNHDA and SQIVND (reference sequence). With V trimmed by 4 bases and J by 3 bases, 3 bases remained unmatched. The CDR3 is made up of 15 amino acids. The CDR3 sequence is CASSTRTGGGNTIYF. CDR3 nucleotides: TGTGCCAGTAGTACCCGGACAGGGGGTGGAAACACCATATATTTT.

The rearrangement links TRBV7-3 to TRBJ2-3, with 12 bases aligning to TRBD2. From germline, CDR1 is SGHTA and CDR2 FQGTGA. V gave up 5 bases and J gave up 6 bases; unmatched junction bases: 6. The length of the CDR3 is 15 residues. In DNA, the CDR3 is TGTGCCAGCAGCCAGACTAGCGGGGGATTCGATACGCAGTATTTT. Its protein is CASSQTSGGFDTQYF.

The chain employs TRBV27 and TRBJ2-3; 8 bases align to TRBD2. V lost 7 bases and J lost 8; bases outside the gene matches: 14. Germline V lookup: CDR1 MNHEY, CDR2 SMNVEV (reference sequence). This CDR3 spans 15 amino acids. CDR3 in amino acids: CASISPGGARVTQYF. The CDR3 DNA follows: TGTGCCAGCATCTCTCCGGGGGGGGCCCGAGTTACGCAGTATTTT.

The gene calls are TRBV7-2 and TRBJ2-2; D may be TRBD1 (5 bases). Between the trimmed V and J ends, which lost 4 bases and 4 bases, there was a span of 22 bases. The CDR3 extends over 18 amino acids. CDR1 SGHTA and CDR2 FQGNSA come from the germline V gene. The CDR3 DNA follows: TGTGCCAGCAGCTCACACTCGAACAGGTCCCCAGGCACCGGGGAGCTGTTTTTT. Amino acid sequence: CASSSHSNRSPGTGELFF.

The genes are TRBV19 and TRBJ2-4, with D maybe TRBD2 (6 bases). The CDR3 loop spans 16 amino acids. Looked up from germline, CDR1 is LNHDA and CDR2 is SQIVND (reference sequence). Trimming took off 3 bases at V and 0 bases at J, with 12 bases between the two ends. The DNA of the CDR3 is TGTGCCAGTAGTATTACGGGGGACCTAGCCAAAAACATTCAGTACTTC. Its protein is CASSITGDLAKNIQYF.

This chain joins TRBV6-1 and TRBJ1-5; D unresolved. Trimming removed 4 bases from V and 0 bases from J, with 1 base in between. The CDR3 is made up of 12 amino acids. Germline V gene data show CDR1 as MNHNS and CDR2 as SASEGT. The CDR3 DNA reads TGTGCCAGCAGTGCTAGCAATCAGCCCCAGCATTTT. This codes for CASSASNQPQHF.

The rearrangement joins TRBV6-1 to TRBJ1-1; tentatively, D is TRBD1 (5 bases). V shed 3 bases and J shed 3 bases, with 14 bases lying between them. The germline gives CDR1 MNHNS, CDR2 SASEGT. CDR3 size: 15 residues. The CDR3 here is CASSDGRGGDTEAFF. The CDR3 nucleotides read TGTGCCAGCAGTGACGGTCGGGGGGGGGACACTGAAGCTTTCTTT.

This clone showed up just once. Other DNA sequences from this sample encode an identical CDR3 as well. The chain links TRBV6-6 to TRBJ2-3; 9 nucleotides agree with TRBD2. With V trimmed by 9 bases and J by 3 bases, 7 bases remained unmatched. In germline, CDR1 is MNHNY, CDR2 SVGAGI (reference sequence). This CDR3 comprises 14 residues. In nucleotides, the CDR3 is TGTGCCAGTTCGCGGGGGGGAAATACAGATACGCAGTATTTT. This sequence encodes CASSRGGNTDTQYF.

The chain has TRBV18 and TRBJ1-1; maybe TRBD1 (5 bases). The germline CDR1 and CDR2 sequences are KGHSH and LQKENI. V lost 3 bases and J 4 bases, leaving 12 bases between the germline ends. CDR3 length: 14 residues. Written as DNA, the CDR3 is TGTGCCAGCTCACCCCGGGATAGGGGCACTGAAGCTTTCTTT. Translated, it gives CASSPRDRGTEAFF.